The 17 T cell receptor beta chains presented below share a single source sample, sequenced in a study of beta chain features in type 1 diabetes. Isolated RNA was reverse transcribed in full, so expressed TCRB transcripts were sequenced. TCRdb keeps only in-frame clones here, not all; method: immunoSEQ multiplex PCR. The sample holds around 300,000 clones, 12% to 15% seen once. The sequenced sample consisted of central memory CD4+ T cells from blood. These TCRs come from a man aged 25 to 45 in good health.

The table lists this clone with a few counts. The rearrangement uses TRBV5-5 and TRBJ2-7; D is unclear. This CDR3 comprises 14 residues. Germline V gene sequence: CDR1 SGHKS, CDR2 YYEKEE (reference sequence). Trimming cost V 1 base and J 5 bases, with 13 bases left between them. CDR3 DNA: TGTGCCAGCAGCTTGTCCGGCCCCTCAAACGAGCAGTACTTC. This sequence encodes CASSLSGPSNEQYF. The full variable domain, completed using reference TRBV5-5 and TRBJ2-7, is DAGVTQSPTHLIKTRGQQVTLRCSPISGHKSVSWYQQVLGQGPQFIFQYYEKEERGRGNFPDRFSARQFPNYSSELNVNALLLGDSALYLCASSLSGPSNEQYFGPGTRLTVT.

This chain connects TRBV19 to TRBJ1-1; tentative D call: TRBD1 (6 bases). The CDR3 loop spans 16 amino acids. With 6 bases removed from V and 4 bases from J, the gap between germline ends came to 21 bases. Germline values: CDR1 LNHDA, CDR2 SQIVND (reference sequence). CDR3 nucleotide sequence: TGTGCCAGTAGACCGGGGGCGGTCGGTATCGGCACTGAAGCTTTCTTT. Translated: CASRPGAVGIGTEAFF.

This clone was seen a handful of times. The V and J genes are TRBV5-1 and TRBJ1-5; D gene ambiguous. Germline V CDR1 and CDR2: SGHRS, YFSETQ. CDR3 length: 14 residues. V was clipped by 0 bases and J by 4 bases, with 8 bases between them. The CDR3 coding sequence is TGCGCCAGCAGCTTGGCAGATGGAAATCAGCCCCAGCATTTT. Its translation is CASSLADGNQPQHF.

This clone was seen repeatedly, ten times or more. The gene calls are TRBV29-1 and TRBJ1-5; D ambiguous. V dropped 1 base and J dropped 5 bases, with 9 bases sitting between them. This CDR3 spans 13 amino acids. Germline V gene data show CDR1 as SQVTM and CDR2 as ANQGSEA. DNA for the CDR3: TGCAGCGTTGAAGCCCATCCTGATCAGCCCCAGCATTTT. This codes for CSVEAHPDQPQHF.

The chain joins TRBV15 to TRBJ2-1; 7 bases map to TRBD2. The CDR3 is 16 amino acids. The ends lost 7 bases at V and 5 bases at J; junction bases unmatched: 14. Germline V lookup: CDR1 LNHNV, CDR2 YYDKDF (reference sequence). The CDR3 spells CATTYGRYIGDNEQFF. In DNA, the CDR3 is TGTGCCACCACTTACGGGAGGTATATAGGTGACAATGAGCAGTTCTTC.

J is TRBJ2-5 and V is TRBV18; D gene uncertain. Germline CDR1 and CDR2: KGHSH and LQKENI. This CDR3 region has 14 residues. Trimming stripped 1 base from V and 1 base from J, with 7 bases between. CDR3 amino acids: CASSPRTAQETQYF. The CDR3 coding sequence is TGTGCCAGCTCACCACGAACAGCCCAAGAGACCCAGTACTTC. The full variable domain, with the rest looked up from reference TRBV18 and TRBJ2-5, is NAGVMQNPRHLVRRRGQEARLRCSPMKGHSHVYWYRQLPEEGLKFMVYLQKENIIDESGMPKERFSAEFPKEGPSILRIQQVVRGDSAAYFCASSPRTAQETQYFGPGTRLLVL.

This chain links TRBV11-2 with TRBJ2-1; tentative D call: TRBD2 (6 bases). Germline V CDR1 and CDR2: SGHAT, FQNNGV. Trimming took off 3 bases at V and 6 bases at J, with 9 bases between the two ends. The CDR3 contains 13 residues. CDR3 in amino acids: CASSLGLSNEQFF. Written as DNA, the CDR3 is TGTGCCAGCAGCTTGGGACTTTCCAATGAGCAGTTCTTC.

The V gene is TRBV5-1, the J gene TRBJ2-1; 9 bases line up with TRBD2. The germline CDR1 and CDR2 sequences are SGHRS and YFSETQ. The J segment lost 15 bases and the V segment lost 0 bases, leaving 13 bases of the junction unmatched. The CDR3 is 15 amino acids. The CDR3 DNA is TGCGCCAGCAGCTTGGTAGCGGGAGACGGACAGGTTCGGTTCTTC. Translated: CASSLVAGDGQVRFF. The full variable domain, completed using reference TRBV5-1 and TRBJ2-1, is KAGVTQTPRYLIKTRGQQVTLSCSPISGHRSVSWYQQTPGQGLQFLFEYFSETQRNKGNFPGRFSGRQFSNSRSEMNVSTLELGDSALYLCASSLVAGDGQVRFFGPGTRLTVL.

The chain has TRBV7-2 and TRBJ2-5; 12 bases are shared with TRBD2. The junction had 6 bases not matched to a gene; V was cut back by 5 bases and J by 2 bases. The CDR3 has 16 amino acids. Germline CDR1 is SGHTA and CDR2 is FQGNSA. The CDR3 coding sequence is TGTGCCAGCAGCCGACGGACTAGCGGGACTCAAGAGACCCAGTACTTC. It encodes CASSRRTSGTQETQYF.

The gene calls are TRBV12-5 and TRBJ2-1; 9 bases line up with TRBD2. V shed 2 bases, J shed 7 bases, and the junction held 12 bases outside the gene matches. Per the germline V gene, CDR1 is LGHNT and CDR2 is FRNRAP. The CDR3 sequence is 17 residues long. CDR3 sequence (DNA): TGTGCTAGTGGTTTGCCCTCCCGACTAGCGGCATGGAATGAGCAGTTCTTC. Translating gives CASGLPSRLAAWNEQFF.

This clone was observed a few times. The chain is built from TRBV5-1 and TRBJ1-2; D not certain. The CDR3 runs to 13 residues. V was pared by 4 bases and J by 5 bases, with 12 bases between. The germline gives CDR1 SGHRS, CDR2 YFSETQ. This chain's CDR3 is CASSGYVEYGYTF. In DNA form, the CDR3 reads TGCGCCAGCAGCGGATACGTTGAATATGGCTACACCTTC.

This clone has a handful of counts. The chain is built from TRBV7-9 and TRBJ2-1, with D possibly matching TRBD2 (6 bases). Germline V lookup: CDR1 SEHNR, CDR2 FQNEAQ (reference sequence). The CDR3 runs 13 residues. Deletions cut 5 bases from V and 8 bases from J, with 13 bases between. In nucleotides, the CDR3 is TGTGCCAGCAGCACGACTAGTCGCGATGAGCAGTTCTTC. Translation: CASSTTSRDEQFF.

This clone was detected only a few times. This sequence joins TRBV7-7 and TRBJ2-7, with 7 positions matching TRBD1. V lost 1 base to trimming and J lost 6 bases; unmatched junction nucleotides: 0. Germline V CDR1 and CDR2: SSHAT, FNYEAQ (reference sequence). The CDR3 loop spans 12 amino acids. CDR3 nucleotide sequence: TGTGCCAGCAGCTTAGACAGGGGCGAGCAGTACGTC. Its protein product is CASSLDRGEQYV.

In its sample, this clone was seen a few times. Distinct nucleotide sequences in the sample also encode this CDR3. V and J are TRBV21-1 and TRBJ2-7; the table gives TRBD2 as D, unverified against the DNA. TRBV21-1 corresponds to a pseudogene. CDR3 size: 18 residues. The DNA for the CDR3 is TGTGCCAGCAGCGAGGAGGGCCGTGGCCCACCTCAGTCCTACGAGCAGTACGTC. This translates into CASSEEGRGPPQSYEQYV.

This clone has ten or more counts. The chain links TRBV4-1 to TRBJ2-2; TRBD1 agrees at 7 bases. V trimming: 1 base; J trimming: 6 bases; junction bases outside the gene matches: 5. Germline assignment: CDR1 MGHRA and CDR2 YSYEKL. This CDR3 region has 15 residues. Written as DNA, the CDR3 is TGCGCCAGCAGCCAAGCAGCCCAGGGGGCCGGGGAGCTGTTTTTT. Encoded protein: CASSQAAQGAGELFF.

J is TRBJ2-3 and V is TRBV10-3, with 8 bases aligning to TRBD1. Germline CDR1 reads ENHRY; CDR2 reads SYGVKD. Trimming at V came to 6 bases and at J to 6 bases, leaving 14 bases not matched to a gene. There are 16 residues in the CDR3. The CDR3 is CAISDNTGTGIDTQYF. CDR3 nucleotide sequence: TGTGCCATCAGCGATAATACCGGGACAGGAATCGATACGCAGTATTTT.

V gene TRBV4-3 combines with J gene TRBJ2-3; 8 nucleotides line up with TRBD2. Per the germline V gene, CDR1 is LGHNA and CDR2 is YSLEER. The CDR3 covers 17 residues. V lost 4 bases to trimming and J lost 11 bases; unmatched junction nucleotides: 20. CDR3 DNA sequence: TGCGCCAGCAGCCCGTCGTGGGCTAGCGGGCCGCCCGGGAAGCAGTATTTT. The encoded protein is CASSPSWASGPPGKQYF.